This TCR beta chain came from a study of blood T cells in healthy people across ages. Study results and limitations: A strong correlation between TCR beta diversity and naive T cell percentage was seen.

The germline V gene has CDR1 SGHTA and CDR2 FQGNSA. V dropped 3 bases and J dropped 1 base, with 9 bases sitting between them. The CDR3 loop spans 14 amino acids. Every donor contributed about 10 milliliters of peripheral blood by blood draw. Isolating PBMCs gave at least 7 million of these cells per sample. PCR was performed a second time for about 7 to 11 cycles using a sample-barcoded 5' primer and a J-beta primer mix. A single record per CDR3 protein comes from TCRdb applying MiXCR to the 5' RACE reads. The sample lists some 900,000 distinct CDR3 sequences; around 49% were seen once. Turning to this clonotype: No antigen is known for it.

The V call is TRBV7-2, the J call TRBJ2-5; D tentatively fits TRBD1 or TRBD2 (5 bases each). The sequencing sample was made of blood. The TCR sequence derives from a man aged 30-40 years in good health. The chain's CDR3 is CASSFPGPQETQYF. The CDR3 DNA sequence: TGTGCCAGCAGCTTCCCGGGGCCCCAAGAGACCCAGTACTTC.